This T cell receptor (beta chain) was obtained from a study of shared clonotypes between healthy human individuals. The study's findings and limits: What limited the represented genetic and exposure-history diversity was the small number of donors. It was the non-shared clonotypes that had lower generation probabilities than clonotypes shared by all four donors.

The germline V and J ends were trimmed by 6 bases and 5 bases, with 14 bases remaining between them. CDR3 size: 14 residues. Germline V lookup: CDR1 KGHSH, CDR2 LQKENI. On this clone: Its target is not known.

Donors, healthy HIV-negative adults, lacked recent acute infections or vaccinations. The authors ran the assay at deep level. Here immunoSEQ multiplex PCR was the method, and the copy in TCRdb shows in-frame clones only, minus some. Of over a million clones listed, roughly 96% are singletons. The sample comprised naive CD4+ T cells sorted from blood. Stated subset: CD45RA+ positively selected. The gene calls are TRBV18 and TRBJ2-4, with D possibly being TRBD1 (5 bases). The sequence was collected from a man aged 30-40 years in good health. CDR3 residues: CASSQSDRQNIQYF. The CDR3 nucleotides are TGTGCCAGCTCCCAATCTGACAGACAAAACATTCAGTACTTC.